One and the same sample provided the 22 T cell receptor beta chains below, sequenced in a study of blood T cell repertoires in COVID-19. Generated by immunoSEQ multiplex PCR, the TCRdb table keeps only in-frame clones and is missing some. The data contain about 76,000 clones, 75% to 90% of them seen just once; the ten biggest clones take up around 6.1%. Source material: peripheral blood. The source of these receptors is a man aged 45-65 years with active COVID-19.

V usage is TRBV7-2 and J usage is TRBJ2-1; 12 bases align to TRBD2. The CDR3 runs to 19 residues. The junction had 19 bases not matched to a gene; V was cut back by 5 bases and J by 8 bases. Germline CDR1 reads SGHTA; CDR2 reads FQGNSA. The CDR3: CASSPRRPLAGGKGDEQFF. The CDR3 DNA sequence: TGTGCCAGCAGCCCCCGCAGGCCACTAGCGGGAGGTAAGGGCGATGAGCAGTTCTTC.

V and J are TRBV18 and TRBJ1-2; 12 positions agree with TRBD1. CDR1 is KGHSH, CDR2 LQKENI, per germline. The CDR3 sequence is 15 residues long. The junction had 5 bases not matched to a gene; V was cut back by 6 bases and J by 3 bases. CDR3 in DNA: TGTGCCAGCTCCGGGACAGGGGGCGTTGACTATGGCTACACCTTC. It yields the protein CASSGTGGVDYGYTF. Looking up the rest from reference TRBV18 and TRBJ1-2 gives the full variable domain: NAGVMQNPRHLVRRRGQEARLRCSPMKGHSHVYWYRQLPEEGLKFMVYLQKENIIDESGMPKERFSAEFPKEGPSILRIQQVVRGDSAAYFCASSGTGGVDYGYTFGSGTRLTVV.

The V call is TRBV28, the J call TRBJ2-1, with 8 bases identical to TRBD1. The V and J ends lost 6 bases and 9 bases, in that order; junction bases with no gene match: 4. The CDR3 runs to 12 residues. CDR1 is MDHEN, CDR2 SYDVKM, per germline. This CDR3 is CASRGQGGEQFF. Written as DNA, the CDR3 is TGTGCCAGCAGAGGACAGGGCGGTGAGCAGTTCTTC.

V gene TRBV2 combines with J gene TRBJ2-5, with D possibly being TRBD2 (7 bases). From germline, CDR1 is SNHLY and CDR2 FYNNEI. The germline V and J ends were trimmed by 4 bases and 5 bases, with 20 bases remaining between them. The CDR3 totals 16 residues. The CDR3 is CASSAEGRGPRETQYF. The CDR3 DNA is TGTGCCAGCAGTGCGGAGGGGCGGGGGCCCCGGGAGACCCAGTACTTC.

V usage is TRBV28 and J usage is TRBJ1-2, with D unresolved. CDR3 length equals 14 residues. CDR1 MDHEN and CDR2 SYDVKM come from the germline V gene. V was trimmed by 2 bases and J by 4 bases, leaving 11 bases between them. CDR3 in DNA: TGTGCCAGCAGTTTAAGTGCCCGGGTCTATGGCTACACCTTC. This encodes CASSLSARVYGYTF.

The chain links TRBV6-2 or TRBV6-3 to TRBJ1-2; D is ambiguous. The CDR3 contains 14 residues. V dropped 3 bases and J dropped 1 base, with 9 bases sitting between them. CDR1 MNHEY and CDR2 SVGEGT come from the germline V gene. CDR3: CASSYSGSNYGYTF. CDR3 nucleotide sequence: TGTGCCAGCAGTTATTCCGGGAGTAACTATGGCTACACCTTC.

This chain connects TRBV7-9 to TRBJ2-5; no clear D gene. Deletions cut 5 bases from V and 5 bases from J, with 9 bases between. The CDR3 runs to 12 residues. CDR1 is SEHNR and CDR2 is FQNEAQ in the germline V gene (reference sequence). CDR3: CASSLRSETQYF. The CDR3 DNA follows: TGTGCCAGCAGCCTACGGTCGGAGACCCAGTACTTC.

This clone was observed a handful of times. This CDR3 is CASSLGPSGGEQFF. CDR3 nucleotide sequence: TGTGCCAGCAGCTTAGGACCTAGCGGGGGTGAGCAGTTCTTC. The genes are TRBV7-2 and TRBJ2-1; 10 bases align to TRBD2. V lost 1 base to trimming and J lost 9 bases; unmatched junction nucleotides: 3. The germline V gene encodes CDR1 SGHTA and CDR2 FQGNSA. This CDR3 contains 14 residues.

The chain has TRBV28 and TRBJ2-7; 7 bases are a match to TRBD1. V trimming: 5 bases; J trimming: 0 bases; junction bases outside the gene matches: 4. There are 14 residues in the CDR3. Germline CDR1 is MDHEN and CDR2 is SYDVKM. CDR3 coding DNA: TGTGCCAGCAGTCAAGGGACAGTCTCCTACGAGCAGTACTTC. It is translated as CASSQGTVSYEQYF. Full variable domain (remainder filled in from reference TRBV28 and TRBJ2-7): DVKVTQSSRYLVKRTGEKVFLECVQDMDHENMFWYRQDPGLGLRLIYFSYDVKMKEKGDIPEGYSVSREKKERFSLILESASTNQTSMYLCASSQGTVSYEQYFGPGTRLTVT.

The rearrangement uses TRBV9 and TRBJ2-1, with D possibly matching TRBD2 (7 bases). The CDR3 spans 17 residues. CDR1 SGDLS and CDR2 YYNGEE come from the germline V gene. Deletions cut 3 bases from V and 0 bases from J, with 16 bases between. For the CDR3, the DNA is TGTGCCAGCAGCGCGGGCGGGGGCCCTATCTCCTACAATGAGCAGTTCTTC. It codes for CASSAGGGPISYNEQFF.

This chain links TRBV6-2 or TRBV6-3 with TRBJ2-3, with 11 nucleotides matching TRBD2. Losses at the gene ends were 4 bases for V and 1 base for J; bases not matched to a gene: 4. This CDR3 region has 16 residues. The germline gives CDR1 MNHEY, CDR2 SVGEGT. The CDR3: CASSSVAGGRTDTQYF. Here the CDR3 DNA reads TGTGCCAGCAGTTCGGTAGCGGGAGGGCGCACAGATACGCAGTATTTT.

This chain uses TRBV6-6 with TRBJ1-1; D might be TRBD1 (6 bases). The CDR3 totals 14 residues. Trimming pared 6 bases from V and 1 base from J, leaving 12 bases between. From germline, CDR1 is MNHNY and CDR2 SVGAGI (reference sequence). The CDR3 loop is CASSPYRENTEAFF. The CDR3 region has the DNA TGTGCCAGCAGCCCATACAGGGAGAACACTGAAGCTTTCTTT.

CDR3 amino acids: CASSDRLAPRTYEQYF. The CDR3 coding sequence is TGTGCCAGCAGCGACCGACTAGCCCCCCGGACGTACGAGCAGTACTTC. The chain couples TRBV5-4 to TRBJ2-7, with 7 bases matching TRBD2. V lost 4 bases, J lost 4 bases, and 14 bases stayed unmatched. The CDR3 runs to 16 residues. Germline V CDR1 and CDR2: SGHNT, YYREEE (reference sequence). The whole variable domain, filled in from reference TRBV5-4 and TRBJ2-7, reads ETGVTQSPTHLIKTRGQQVTLRCSSQSGHNTVSWYQQALGQGPQFIFQYYREEENGRGNFPPRFSGLQFPNYSSELNVNALELDDSALYLCASSDRLAPRTYEQYFGPGTRLTVT.

This chain connects TRBV10-3 to TRBJ2-5; 11 bases align to TRBD1. The V gene end was trimmed by 3 bases and the J gene end by 4 bases; junction bases not matched to a gene: 1. Germline CDR1 ENHRY, CDR2 SYGVKD. The CDR3 is 14 amino acids. CDR3 region: CAISEGQGAETQYF. DNA for the CDR3: TGTGCCATCAGTGAAGGACAGGGGGCAGAGACCCAGTACTTC.

V is TRBV4-2 and J is TRBJ1-3; TRBD1 is a possible D gene (5 bases). This CDR3 comprises 13 residues. Deletions cut 3 bases from V and 8 bases from J, with 11 bases between. CDR1 and CDR2 from the germline V gene are LGHNA and YNFKEQ. The CDR3 nucleotides are TGTGCCAGCAGCCATGGGGCCCCCGACACCATATATTTT. It is translated as CASSHGAPDTIYF.

Only one count was recorded for this clone. The chain uses TRBV5-1 and TRBJ2-3; no clear D. The CDR3 runs to 13 residues. V lost 2 bases and J lost 1, with 5 bases in between. Germline-derived CDR1 and CDR2 are SGHRS and YFSETQ. CDR3 bases: TGCGCCAGCAGCTTTCAGGGCACAGATACGCAGTATTTT. This gives the protein CASSFQGTDTQYF. Full variable domain (outside the CDR3, taken from reference TRBV5-1 and TRBJ2-3): KAGVTQTPRYLIKTRGQQVTLSCSPISGHRSVSWYQQTPGQGLQFLFEYFSETQRNKGNFPGRFSGRQFSNSRSEMNVSTLELGDSALYLCASSFQGTDTQYFGPGTRLTVL.

This chain links TRBV5-1 with TRBJ1-1, with a tentative D call TRBD1 (6 bases). This CDR3 spans 15 amino acids. Trimming cost V 4 bases and J 5 bases, with 18 bases left between them. CDR1 and CDR2 (germline): SGHRS, YFSETQ. CDR3: CASSISGQTGTEAFF. CDR3 sequence (DNA): TGCGCCAGCAGCATAAGTGGACAGACGGGGACTGAAGCTTTCTTT. Full variable domain (rest looked up from reference TRBV5-1 and TRBJ1-1): KAGVTQTPRYLIKTRGQQVTLSCSPISGHRSVSWYQQTPGQGLQFLFEYFSETQRNKGNFPGRFSGRQFSNSRSEMNVSTLELGDSALYLCASSISGQTGTEAFFGQGTRLTVV.

This clone has more than one count but fewer than ten. The V call is TRBV29-1, the J call TRBJ2-7; 7 nucleotides match TRBD1. The CDR3 has 12 residues. Germline loops: CDR1 SQVTM, CDR2 ANQGSEA. Trimming at V came to 4 bases and at J to 2 bases, leaving 2 bases not matched to a gene. The CDR3 is CSVADRAYEQYF. As DNA, the CDR3 is TGCAGCGTTGCTGACAGGGCCTACGAGCAGTACTTC.

V gene TRBV6-2 or TRBV6-3 combines with J gene TRBJ1-4; 10 bases are shared with TRBD1. Germline CDR1 MNHEY, CDR2 SVGEGT. The CDR3 is 16 amino acids. V trimming: 4 bases; J trimming: 8 bases; junction bases outside the gene matches: 10. This CDR3 is CASSSRTGGRREKLFF. In DNA, the CDR3 is TGTGCCAGCAGTTCGAGGACAGGGGGAAGGCGGGAAAAACTGTTTTTT.

The chain joins TRBV18 to TRBJ1-1, with a weak D call TRBD1 (6 bases). Germline CDR1 and CDR2: KGHSH and LQKENI. V shed 6 bases and J shed 3 bases, with 14 bases lying between them. The CDR3 is 14 residues long. The CDR3 nucleotides read TGTGCCAGCTCTCCAGTTGCAGGGGACACTGAAGCTTTCTTT. This encodes CASSPVAGDTEAFF.

The genes are TRBV11-2 and TRBJ2-5, with 11 bases that match TRBD2. With 5 bases clipped from V and 9 bases from J, the junction kept 14 bases outside the gene matches. In germline, CDR1 is SGHAT, CDR2 FQNNGV. The CDR3 loop spans 16 amino acids. This CDR3 is CASSDRLAGTFGAQYF. The DNA of the CDR3 is TGTGCCAGCAGCGACCGACTAGCGGGGACCTTTGGGGCCCAGTACTTC.

Notes on this clone: The sample contains more than one DNA sequence encoding this CDR3. CDR3 sequence reads: CASSFSNSPLHF. Written as DNA, the CDR3 is TGTGCCAGCAGTTTTTCAAATTCACCCCTCCACTTT. This chain connects TRBV27 to TRBJ1-6; D is uncertain. The CDR3 is 12 amino acids. The germline CDR1 and CDR2 sequences are MNHEY and SMNVEV (reference sequence). The V and J ends lost 3 bases and 7 bases respectively, with 4 bases between them.